This passage covers 25 T cell receptor beta chains from one sample sequenced in a study of molecular identifiers for immune sequencing clone quantification. MiXCR was run by TCRdb on the PCR reads, yielding one entry per CDR3 protein. This sample yields around 94,000 distinct CDR3 sequences, of which about a third are seen a single time; 9.5% to 10% belongs to the top ten. Material for sequencing was naive CD8+ T cells from blood, with Jurkat cell RNA spiked in. Noted subset: FACS-sorted CD8+CD4-CCR7+CD45RA+ naive T cells. The receptor set was obtained from a human donor in good health. Some libraries in this study had Jurkat cell RNA spiked in.

The table lists this clonotype with a few counts. V gene TRBV29-1 combines with J gene TRBJ2-2, with D possibly TRBD2 on 7 matching bases. The CDR3 is 19 amino acids. V lost 4 bases, J lost 6 bases, and 30 bases lay in between. The germline CDR1 and CDR2 sequences are SQVTM and ANQGSEA. In DNA form, the CDR3 reads TGCAGCGTTGTGGGGGCCGGCGGAGCGGGAAAAGGGGCCGCCGGGGAGCTGTTTTTT. Amino acid sequence: CSVVGAGGAGKGAAGELFF.

This clonotype was detected only a few times. The CDR3 DNA is TGCGCCAGCAGCCAATGGGACAATGAGCAGTTCTTC. Translating gives CASSQWDNEQFF. This chain uses TRBV4-1 with TRBJ2-1; D unclear. V was shortened by 2 bases and J by 5 bases, with 4 bases between the two germline ends. The CDR3 spans 12 residues. Germline V gene data show CDR1 as MGHRA and CDR2 as YSYEKL.

Remarks on this clonotype: Compared with germline, one end of the junction differs, possibly owing to a read error. This chain uses TRBV4-1 with TRBJ2-1; unclear D gene. CDR1 is MGHRA, CDR2 YSYEKL, per germline. There are 11 residues in the CDR3. The CDR3 DNA follows: TGCGCCTGCAGCCTCCTAGGAGAGCAGTTCTTC. Residues: CACSLLGEQFF.

The CDR3 here is CSARDDVDHFSYEQYF. As DNA, the CDR3 is TGCAGTGCTAGAGATGATGTTGATCACTTTTCCTACGAGCAGTACTTC. This chain connects TRBV20-1 to TRBJ2-7; no reliable D call. This CDR3 has 16 residues. Germline V CDR1 and CDR2: DFQATT, SNEGSKA (reference sequence). V was cut by 0 bases and J by 1 base, with 16 bases left in between.

The V gene is TRBV6-6, the J gene TRBJ1-5; D is ambiguous. This CDR3 has 11 residues. CDR1 MNHNY and CDR2 SVGAGI come from the germline V gene (reference sequence). Deletions cut 7 bases from V and 8 bases from J, with 9 bases between. This chain's CDR3 is CASKGTEPQHF. The CDR3 nucleotides are TGTGCCAGCAAGGGTACAGAGCCCCAGCATTTT.

The chain is built from TRBV5-1 and TRBJ2-7; no clear D gene. From germline, CDR1 is SGHRS and CDR2 YFSETQ. The CDR3 is 14 residues long. The V end was cut by 3 bases, the J end by 4 bases, with 14 bases between. This CDR3 is CASSWGSTMYEQYF. For the CDR3, the DNA is TGCGCCAGCAGCTGGGGTTCTACTATGTACGAGCAGTACTTC.

This clonotype has only a few counts. The V gene is TRBV4-1, the J gene TRBJ2-2, with D hard to call. CDR3 length equals 13 residues. Deletions cut 6 bases from V and 5 bases from J, with 10 bases between. CDR1 MGHRA and CDR2 YSYEKL come from the germline V gene. CDR3 sequence (DNA): TGCGCCAGCAGGGCCCGCCGGACCGGGGAGCTGTTTTTT. This translates into CASRARRTGELFF.

As to this clonotype: The conserved phenylalanine or tryptophan is not found at the CDR3 terminus, so this likely reflects a read error. This chain connects TRBV20-1 to TRBJ2-2; tentative D call: TRBD1 (6 bases). The germline gives CDR1 DFQATT, CDR2 SNEGSKA (reference sequence). Trimming stripped 3 bases from V and 1 base from J, with 12 bases between. The CDR3 sequence is 15 residues long. The CDR3 protein is CSASRGRRNTGELFL. In DNA form, the CDR3 reads TGCAGTGCTAGCAGGGGACGTAGGAACACCGGGGAGCTGTTTCTT.

This sequence joins TRBV7-2 and TRBJ1-6; no definite D call. Trimming cost V 0 bases and J 2 bases, with 2 bases left between them. Germline V gene sequence: CDR1 SGHTA, CDR2 FQGNSA. The CDR3 is made up of 14 amino acids. The CDR3 here is CASSLATYNSPLHF. Here the CDR3 DNA reads TGTGCCAGCAGCTTAGCGACCTATAATTCACCCCTCCACTTT.

Turning to this clonotype: The CDR3 does not end in the conserved phenylalanine or tryptophan, so this is likely a read error. The chain joins TRBV14 to TRBJ2-3, with TRBD2 identical over 8 bases. The CDR3 runs to 17 residues. V was pared by 1 base and J by 4 bases, with 10 bases of the junction left unmatched. Looked up from germline, CDR1 is SGHDN and CDR2 is FVKESK. The CDR3 DNA is TGTGCCAGCAGCCAAGTACCAGCGGGAGTCACTTCAGATACGCAGTATTTA. Encoded protein: CASSQVPAGVTSDTQYL.

The gene calls are TRBV29-1 and TRBJ2-7, with TRBD1 identical over 7 bases. The CDR3 totals 14 residues. CDR1 and CDR2 (germline): SQVTM, ANQGSEA. J gave up 7 bases and V 4 bases, and 13 bases lay outside the gene matches. CDR3 nucleotide sequence: TGCAGCGTTGGCCCGGACAGGTACCCCTGGGAGCAGTACTTC. The encoded protein is CSVGPDRYPWEQYF.

The chain employs TRBV7-9 and TRBJ2-4, with D perhaps TRBD1 or TRBD2 (5 bases each). With 4 bases removed from V and 5 bases from J, the gap between germline ends came to 12 bases. The CDR3 is 14 residues long. Germline V gives CDR1 SEHNR, CDR2 FQNEAQ (reference sequence). The chain's CDR3 is CASSSGDLQNIQYF. The DNA for the CDR3 is TGTGCCAGCAGCTCCGGGGACCTCCAAAACATTCAGTACTTC.

This clonotype was recorded at least ten times. This rearrangement joins TRBV5-4 to TRBJ2-5; D possibly corresponds to TRBD1 (5 bases). V was cut by 4 bases and J by 4 bases, with 11 bases left in between. CDR3 length: 13 amino acids. CDR1 and CDR2 (germline): SGHNT, YYREEE (reference sequence). Here the CDR3 reads CASSHGAAETQYF. CDR3 DNA: TGTGCCAGCAGCCATGGGGCAGCAGAGACCCAGTACTTC.

Only a few counts were recorded for this clonotype. This sequence joins TRBV28 and TRBJ1-4, with no clear D. Trimming shortened V by 5 bases and J by 3 bases, and 10 bases separated the two germline ends. This CDR3 region has 14 residues. Germline CDR1 and CDR2: MDHEN and SYDVKM. CDR3 protein: CASSRSGPNEKLFF. The CDR3 DNA reads TGTGCCAGCAGTCGCTCAGGACCTAATGAAAAACTGTTTTTT.

This clonotype came up many times. V gene TRBV9 combines with J gene TRBJ2-2; D is ambiguous. The germline CDR1 and CDR2 sequences are SGDLS and YYNGEE. V was pared by 0 bases and J by 7 bases, with 10 bases between. There are 14 residues in the CDR3. The CDR3 DNA is TGTGCCAGCAGCGTAGTATCGAGTGACGGGGAGCTGTTTTTT. This sequence encodes CASSVVSSDGELFF.

The rearrangement links TRBV7-8 to TRBJ2-2; D unclear. The germline V and J ends were trimmed by 5 bases and 4 bases, with 8 bases remaining between them. CDR3 length equals 13 residues. Germline V gene sequence: CDR1 SGHVS, CDR2 FQNEAQ. The CDR3 bases are TGTGCCAGCAGCACACTGGGCACCGGGGAGCTGTTTTTT. It translates to CASSTLGTGELFF. The complete variable domain, with remaining parts taken from reference TRBV7-8 and TRBJ2-2, reads GAGVSQSPRYKVAKRGQDVALRCDPISGHVSLFWYQQALGQGPEFLTYFQNEAQLDKSGLPSDRFFAERPEGSVSTLKIQRTQQEDSAVYLCASSTLGTGELFFGEGSRLTVL.

This rearrangement joins TRBV20-1 to TRBJ1-6; a possible D gene is TRBD1 (6 bases). The ends were cut back, 0 bases at V and 2 bases at J, with 11 bases in the middle. CDR1 and CDR2 (germline): DFQATT, SNEGSKA (reference sequence). The CDR3 is 16 residues long. The CDR3 loop is CSARDRQATYNSPLHF. Here the CDR3 DNA reads TGCAGTGCTAGAGACCGACAGGCAACCTATAATTCACCCCTCCACTTT.

This clonotype was picked up a small number of times. The V call is TRBV11-2, the J call TRBJ2-7; D uncertain. Trimming left V 4 bases short and J 5 bases short, with 9 bases between. This CDR3 is 12 amino acids long. Looked up from germline, CDR1 is SGHAT and CDR2 is FQNNGV. The CDR3 region is CASSWSPNEQYF. DNA for the CDR3: TGTGCCAGCAGCTGGAGCCCCAACGAGCAGTACTTC. The entire variable domain, with the rest obtained from reference TRBV11-2 and TRBJ2-7, is as follows: EAGVAQSPRYKIIEKRQSVAFWCNPISGHATLYWYQQILGQGPKLLIQFQNNGVVDDSQLPKDRFSAERLKGVDSTLKIQPAKLEDSAVYLCASSWSPNEQYFGPGTRLTVT.

The CDR3 reads CAIVGGTSGRREGTDTQYF. The CDR3 DNA follows: TGTGCCATCGTAGGGGGGACTAGCGGGAGGAGAGAGGGCACAGATACGCAGTATTTT. This rearrangement joins TRBV28 to TRBJ2-3; the match to TRBD2 covers 15 bases. The V segment lost 10 bases and the J segment 1 base; nucleotides outside the gene matches: 15. Germline CDR1 reads MDHEN; CDR2 reads SYDVKM. The CDR3 consists of 19 residues.

The CDR3 protein is CAPESSPRGDEQYF. The CDR3 DNA sequence: TGTGCCCCGGAAAGCTCACCGCGGGGGGACGAGCAGTACTTC. This sequence joins TRBV25-1 and TRBJ2-7, with TRBD2 matching 8 bases. The CDR3 extends over 14 amino acids. The J segment lost 5 bases and the V segment lost 11 bases, leaving 14 bases of the junction unmatched. From germline, CDR1 is MGHDK and CDR2 SYGVNS.

The gene calls are TRBV28 and TRBJ2-5; D unclear. Germline V gene lookup returns CDR1 MDHEN and CDR2 SYDVKM. The CDR3 contains 13 residues. Trimming pared 1 base from V and 5 bases from J, leaving 8 bases between. The CDR3 DNA reads TGTGCCAGCAGTTTATCCCGGCTTGAGACCCAGTACTTC. This encodes CASSLSRLETQYF.

Note on this clonotype: Just one base apart from a much larger clone, this may be a read error. J is TRBJ2-3 and V is TRBV13; 8 bases are a match to TRBD2. This CDR3 spans 16 amino acids. Germline V gene sequence: CDR1 PRHDT, CDR2 FYEKMQ (reference sequence). DNA of the CDR3: TGTGCCAGCGGCTTCGCCGGGAGGGGAACCACTAATACGCAGTATTTT. Its protein is CASGFAGRGTTNTQYF.

The rearrangement links TRBV7-9 to TRBJ2-3; 9 nucleotides align to TRBD2. The CDR3 sequence is 16 residues long. The germline CDR1 and CDR2 sequences are SEHNR and FQNEAQ (reference sequence). The trim removed 5 bases at V and 0 bases at J, leaving 6 bases unmatched. The CDR3 spells CASSKGTSGSTDTQYF. The CDR3, as DNA: TGTGCCAGCAGCAAAGGTACTAGCGGGAGCACAGATACGCAGTATTTT.

Many counts were recorded for this clonotype. The CDR3 DNA is TGTGCCAGCAGTGGTTGGAATGAGCAGTTCTTC. It is translated as CASSGWNEQFF. The rearrangement uses TRBV25-1 and TRBJ2-1; no clear D. CDR3 length: 11 residues. Germline values: CDR1 MGHDK, CDR2 SYGVNS. The V end was cut by 4 bases, the J end by 7 bases, with 5 bases between. The variable domain in full, completed from reference TRBV25-1 and TRBJ2-1, reads EADIYQTPRYLVIGTGKKITLECSQTMGHDKMYWYQQDPGMELHLIHYSYGVNSTEKGDLSSESTVSRIRTEHFPLTLESARPSHTSQYLCASSGWNEQFFGPGTRLTVL.

V usage is TRBV11-1 and J usage is TRBJ2-7, with 9 bases identical to TRBD1. The germline V gene has CDR1 SGHAT and CDR2 FQDESV (reference sequence). J was trimmed by 5 bases and V by 6 bases; bases with no gene match: 5. The CDR3 length is 13 residues. CDR3 DNA: TGTGCCAGCAGTCCCAGGGACAGGGACGAGCAGTACTTC. As protein: CASSPRDRDEQYF.